The clone carrying this TCR beta chain was counted many times. The antigen is not known. The record originates from a study of regulatory T cells in long-lasting Graves disease. V was clipped by 1 base and J by 4 bases, with 11 bases between them. This CDR3 region has 13 residues. From germline, CDR1 is DFQATT and CDR2 SNEGSKA (reference sequence). Library construction for TCR beta used iRepertoire HTBI primers and Arm-PCR of CDR3 regions. A single record per CDR3 protein comes from TCRdb applying MiXCR to the multiplex PCR reads. The table records 500,000 or so distinct CDR3 sequences, roughly 16% of them present only once. Sample time point: newly diagnosed GD, antithyroid drugs for less than 3 months. Scientists built the TCR library using RNA that was extracted from PBMCs. Findings and limits, study-wide: For persistent Graves' patients, TCR diversity was lower than for newly diagnosed ones. The number of shared public clonotypes was higher in persistent patients (2,741) than new patients (966).

This sample also appeared in a second study, on T cells in Graves' hyperthyroidism and ophthalmopathy.

This rearrangement joins TRBV20-1 to TRBJ2-7; D might be TRBD2 (5 bases). The clonotype originates from a man aged 40-55 years with Graves disease. The sample here was peripheral blood mononuclear cells (PBMCs), taken at new diagnosis, from a patient treated with antithyroid drugs. For the CDR3, the DNA is TGCAGTGCTAGAGTAGAGGGCTATTACGAGCAGTACTTC. It yields the protein CSARVEGYYEQYF.